Sequencing of this T cell receptor beta chain was carried out in a study of regulatory T cells in long-lasting Graves disease. At the level of the study: Freshly diagnosed Graves' patients had used antithyroid drugs for under 3 months.

Study conclusions and caveats: Less diverse TCR repertoires were seen in persistent Graves' patients than in newly diagnosed ones.

Sample time point: newly diagnosed GD, antithyroid drugs for less than 3 months. RNA isolated from PBMCs was used to make the TCR library. Ten or more counts support this clonotype. Antigen unknown. V lost 0 bases to trimming and J lost 4 bases; unmatched junction nucleotides: 12. The CDR3 loop spans 17 amino acids. Germline V gene data show CDR1 as SQVTM and CDR2 as ANQGSEA. Assembly of TCR beta libraries relied on iRepertoire HTBI primers together with Arm-PCR of CDR3 regions. MiXCR was run by TCRdb on the multiplex PCR reads, yielding one entry per CDR3 protein. The sample includes roughly 360,000 distinct CDR3 sequences, 12% seen only once; the top ten take 18%. These data were also reused for a study on T cells in Graves' hyperthyroidism and ophthalmopathy. That paper states: Median prediction lead before ophthalmopathy onset was 6.5 to 7 months with the model.

The sample consisted of peripheral blood mononuclear cells (PBMCs), taken at new diagnosis, from a patient treated with antithyroid drugs. This receptor was taken from a woman aged 18-30 years with Graves disease. The chain joins TRBV29-1 to TRBJ2-3; 8 bases fit TRBD2. Written as DNA, the CDR3 is TGCAGCGTTGAAGATAGGACTAGCAAGGGGGGGTCAGATACGCAGTATTTT. This sequence encodes CSVEDRTSKGGSDTQYF.